What follows are 21 T cell receptor beta chains derived from one specimen sequenced in a study of blood T cells in healthy people across ages. PCR was performed a second time for roughly 7 to 11 cycles using a sample-barcoded 5' primer and a J-beta primer mix. Each CDR3 protein is one row after TCRdb ran MiXCR on the 5' RACE reads. The table shows hundreds of thousands of distinct CDR3 sequences, with nearly 25% occurring only once. A further study also used this sample, focusing on T cells of mothers and their children.

The sequencing sample was made of blood. These receptors all stem from a boy between 10 and 17 years old in good health.

This clonotype was detected a few times. This sequence joins TRBV10-3 and TRBJ2-3, with D possibly being TRBD1 or TRBD2 (6 bases each). The V gene lost 2 bases and the J gene lost 5 bases, with 11 bases spanning the gap. CDR3 length equals 14 residues. Germline CDR1 ENHRY, CDR2 SYGVKD. The CDR3 DNA reads TGTGCCATCAGTGAGCCCGGAGGGGGAGATACGCAGTATTTT. Translation gives CAISEPGGGDTQYF.

This clonotype was picked up a small number of times. The chain joins TRBV27 to TRBJ1-2; D remains ambiguous. The CDR3 sequence is 14 residues long. The V gene lost 4 bases and the J gene lost 10 bases, with 19 bases spanning the gap. Germline lookup yields CDR1 MNHEY and CDR2 SMNVEV (reference sequence). The CDR3 sequence is CASSSSSLTPDYTF. The CDR3 coding sequence is TGTGCCAGCAGTTCCTCGAGTCTAACCCCTGACTACACCTTC.

The chain recombines TRBV4-2 with TRBJ2-1; D remains unclear. V was pared by 0 bases and J by 5 bases, with 8 bases between. Germline CDR1 and CDR2: LGHNA and YNFKEQ. The CDR3 sequence is 14 residues long. The DNA for the CDR3 is TGTGCCAGCAGCCAAGATGGGTCGGACAATGAGCAGTTCTTC. The encoded protein is CASSQDGSDNEQFF.

The CDR3 nucleotides read TGTGCCAGCAGCTTAGGGCAGGTCTACTATGGCTACACCTTC. It codes for CASSLGQVYYGYTF. This chain connects TRBV7-2 to TRBJ1-2; D is unclear. CDR1 is SGHTA and CDR2 is FQGNSA in the germline V gene. The CDR3 has 14 amino acids. The V end was cut by 1 base, the J end by 3 bases, with 9 bases between.

V is TRBV29-1 and J is TRBJ1-2; D not certain. The CDR3 has 14 residues. Trimming cost V 6 bases and J 5 bases, with 19 bases left between them. Germline CDR1 reads SQVTM; CDR2 reads ANQGSEA. The CDR3 nucleotides are TGCAGCGTCCCCGGCAACCCTCCGGCTTATGGCTACACCTTC. Its translation: CSVPGNPPAYGYTF. Using reference TRBV29-1 and TRBJ1-2 for the parts outside the CDR3, the full variable domain is SAVISQKPSRDICQRGTSLTIQCQVDSQVTMMFWYRQQPGQSLTLIATANQGSEATYESGFVIDKFPISRPNLTFSTLTVSNMSPEDSSIYLCSVPGNPPAYGYTFGSGTRLTVV.

The chain joins TRBV10-3 to TRBJ2-5; D tentatively fits TRBD1 or TRBD2 (7 bases each). The J call is uncertain, as TRBJ2-7 better fits the DNA end. This CDR3 has 16 amino acids. Germline V gives CDR1 ENHRY, CDR2 SYGVKD. This chain's CDR3 is CAISDREGADPYEQYF. The CDR3 DNA follows: TGTGCCATCAGTGATAGGGAGGGGGCGGACCCCTACGAGCAGTACTTC.

The chain combines TRBV7-9 with TRBJ2-1; D is unresolved. V was clipped by 6 bases and J by 6 bases, with 18 bases between them. This CDR3 region has 15 residues. CDR1 is SEHNR and CDR2 is FQNEAQ in the germline V gene (reference sequence). The CDR3 loop reads CASSQLTGEANEQFF. The DNA for the CDR3 is TGTGCCAGCAGTCAACTGACGGGTGAAGCCAATGAGCAGTTCTTC.

The rearrangement links TRBV12-3 or TRBV12-4 to TRBJ2-5; the D is unclear. V was trimmed by 3 bases and J by 0 bases, leaving 11 bases between them. The CDR3 runs to 15 residues. In nucleotides, the CDR3 is TGTGCCAGCAGTTTGACGAGTGTTAACCAAGAGACCCAGTACTTC. Its protein is CASSLTSVNQETQYF.

This clonotype was seen a handful of times. The rearrangement links TRBV7-2 to TRBJ2-5, with D maybe TRBD1 (6 bases). The DNA matches TRBJ2-7 better at its end, which makes the J call doubtful. From germline, CDR1 is SGHTA and CDR2 FQGNSA. CDR3 length: 15 amino acids. CDR3: CASSPTRDTRYEQYF. In nucleotides, the CDR3 is TGTGCCAGCAGCCCCACCCGGGACACCCGCTACGAGCAGTACTTC.

V gene TRBV21-1 combines with J gene TRBJ1-1; the table assigns TRBD1, which was not confirmed against the DNA. TRBV21-1 is listed as a pseudogene. This CDR3 spans 16 amino acids. The CDR3 bases are TGTGCCAGCAGCATTGGTAGGGAGCGAATGAACACTGAAGCTTTCTTT. It yields the protein CASSIGRERMNTEAFF.

This clonotype has only a few counts. The J gene is TRBJ2-3, the V gene TRBV15, with D possibly being TRBD2 (6 bases). The CDR3 spans 14 residues. V lost 3 bases and J lost 6, with 13 bases in between. Looked up from germline, CDR1 is LNHNV and CDR2 is YYDKDF (reference sequence). This chain's CDR3 is CATSSFGLKDTQYF. The CDR3 nucleotides read TGTGCCACCAGCAGTTTCGGACTAAAGGATACGCAGTATTTT.

The V gene is TRBV18, the J gene TRBJ2-1; unclear D gene. The CDR3 totals 15 residues. Trimming stripped 3 bases from V and 0 bases from J, with 9 bases between. Per germline, CDR1 KGHSH and CDR2 LQKENI. In nucleotides, the CDR3 is TGTGCCAGCTCACCGGGATGGAGCTCCTACAATGAGCAGTTCTTC. This gives the protein CASSPGWSSYNEQFF.

Of note for this clonotype: A read error may produce the germline difference seen at one junction end. V usage is TRBV12-3 or TRBV12-4 and J usage is TRBJ1-1; D remains ambiguous. The CDR3 spans 12 residues. DNA of the CDR3: TGTGCCAGCAGTTTAAGGCCCACTGAGGCTTTCTTT. Encoded protein: CASSLRPTEAFF.

The chain links TRBV5-1 to TRBJ2-1; D is possibly TRBD1 (6 bases). The germline V gene encodes CDR1 SGHRS and CDR2 YFSETQ. The CDR3 has 15 residues. The V end lost 7 bases, the J end lost 5 bases, and 19 bases lay between the germline ends. The chain's CDR3 is CASSPRQAGNNEQFF. The CDR3, as DNA: TGCGCCAGCTCGCCCCGACAGGCAGGGAACAATGAGCAGTTCTTC.

The gene calls are TRBV4-1 and TRBJ2-7; 12 nucleotides align to TRBD1. Trimming cost V 6 bases and J 4 bases; bases outside gene matches: 25. CDR1 and CDR2 from the germline V gene are MGHRA and YSYEKL. There are 21 residues in the CDR3. This CDR3 is CASRQLNAGTGGPTPPYEQYF. The CDR3 DNA reads as TGCGCCAGCAGACAATTAAATGCCGGGACAGGGGGCCCCACCCCCCCGTACGAGCAGTACTTC.

The rearrangement uses TRBV7-9 and TRBJ1-1; D gene unclear. The V gene's germline CDR1 is SEHNR and CDR2 FQNEAQ (reference sequence). CDR3 length: 13 residues. V was shortened by 5 bases and J by 1 base, with 8 bases between the two germline ends. CDR3 protein: CASSRGRNTEAFF. The DNA of the CDR3 is TGTGCCAGCAGCCGAGGACGGAACACTGAAGCTTTCTTT.

V usage is TRBV28 and J usage is TRBJ2-5, with TRBD2 matching over 7 bases. The last part of the DNA fits TRBJ2-1 better; the J call may be wrong. The CDR3 spans 17 residues. CDR1 MDHEN and CDR2 SYDVKM come from the germline V gene. CDR3 region: CASSSISRGELQFEQFF. CDR3 coding DNA: TGTGCCAGCAGTTCAATCTCCCGGGGGGAGCTACAATTTGAGCAGTTCTTC.

Ten or more counts support this clonotype. The chain combines TRBV25-1 with TRBJ2-1, with D unresolved. Between the trimmed V and J ends, which lost 1 base and 0 bases, there was a span of 16 bases. This CDR3 comprises 18 residues. The V gene's germline CDR1 is MGHDK and CDR2 SYGVNS. The CDR3 region has the DNA TGTGCCAGCAGTGAATCCGGAGAGCGACCTAGCTCCTACAATGAGCAGTTCTTC. Translating gives CASSESGERPSSYNEQFF.

Note on this clonotype: The junction departs from germline at one end; a sequencing error may be responsible. The gene calls are TRBV3-1 and TRBJ1-6; D is perhaps TRBD1 (6 bases). Looked up from germline, CDR1 is LGHDT and CDR2 is YNNKEL (reference sequence). The CDR3 sequence is 15 residues long. This chain's CDR3 is CASTQRPGANSPLHF. The CDR3 DNA reads as TGTGCCAGCACCCAACGGCCAGGGGCGAATTCACCCCTCCACTTT.

The V and J genes are TRBV7-2 and TRBJ2-3, with D hard to call. V dropped 5 bases and J dropped 4 bases, with 13 bases sitting between them. Germline V gene sequence: CDR1 SGHTA, CDR2 FQGNSA. The CDR3 runs to 14 residues. DNA for the CDR3: TGTGCCAGCAGCACTTACCTCGCCCCAGATACGCAGTATTTT. Protein sequence: CASSTYLAPDTQYF.

The chain uses TRBV12-3 or TRBV12-4 and TRBJ2-7; TRBD1 or TRBD2 may be the D gene (5 bases each). Trimming removed 7 bases at V and 3 bases at J, with 22 bases between. The CDR3 runs to 16 residues. CDR3 protein: CASTVFGDPAFYEQYF. The DNA of the CDR3 is TGTGCCAGCACCGTTTTTGGGGACCCGGCCTTCTACGAGCAGTACTTC.